This T cell receptor beta chain was identified during a study of blood T cell repertoires in COVID-19. The wider study: Acute-phase and convalescent COVID-19 samples originated in the United States, Italy and Spain. PBMCs, B-cell-depleted T cells, or T cells were the source of the cDNA or gDNA that made up the material.

In the study's own analysis: Estimation of nucleated cell counts relied on the amplification of reference gene primers. This table comes from immunoSEQ multiplex PCR, and its TCRdb copy is limited to in-frame clones, with some not included. V, J and clone size are taken as reported in that table, and D and trimming were inferred from the DNA itself. This sample carries about 82,000 clones, around four fifths of them seen once, and the ten largest clones take more than 15%. The CDR3 sequence is 13 residues long. V lost 1 base and J 8 bases, leaving 12 bases between the germline ends. Germline CDR1 is SGHRS and CDR2 is YFSETQ.

This receptor was obtained from a woman aged 55-69 years with acute or convalescent COVID-19. The material sequenced was peripheral blood. The gene calls are TRBV5-1 and TRBJ1-1; D not certain. The CDR3: CASSLIDNAEAFF. CDR3 nucleotide sequence: TGCGCCAGCAGCTTGATAGACAACGCCGAAGCTTTCTTT.